One and the same sample provided the 31 T cell receptor beta chains below, sequenced in a study of T cell repertoires in cytomegalovirus infection. TCRdb used MiXCR to reprocess the reads, holding one entry per CDR3 protein. The sample lists about 190,000 distinct CDR3 sequences, 25% to 30% occurring once. Source material: PBMCs. These receptors all stem from a human donor in good health (CMV status not recorded). Some clones in this sample may be carry-over from other donors' samples.

This chain uses TRBV7-8 with TRBJ2-3; TRBD1 matches at 7 bases. CDR3 size: 17 residues. The ends lost 5 bases at V and 0 bases at J; junction bases unmatched: 11. CDR1 is SGHVS, CDR2 FQNEAQ, per germline. The CDR3 protein is CASSTGTVVFSTDTQYF. The CDR3 nucleotides read TGTGCCAGCAGCACCGGGACAGTCGTTTTTAGCACAGATACGCAGTATTTT. Filled out from reference TRBV7-8 and TRBJ2-3, the complete variable domain reads GAGVSQSPRYKVAKRGQDVALRCDPISGHVSLFWYQQALGQGPEFLTYFQNEAQLDKSGLPSDRFFAERPEGSVSTLKIQRTQQEDSAVYLCASSTGTVVFSTDTQYFGPGTRLTVL.

J is TRBJ1-1 and V is TRBV12-3 or TRBV12-4; D unclear. The CDR3 length is 13 residues. V dropped 2 bases and J dropped 5 bases, with 9 bases sitting between them. CDR3 DNA sequence: TGTGCCAGCAGTTTACAGGCTGGGACTGAAGCTTTCTTT. It translates to CASSLQAGTEAFF.

This clonotype was seen many times. V and J are TRBV7-2 and TRBJ1-2; D possibly corresponds to TRBD1 (6 bases). The CDR3 is 15 amino acids. CDR1 SGHTA and CDR2 FQGNSA come from the germline V gene. V gave up 5 bases and J gave up 8 bases, with 21 bases separating them. The CDR3 loop is CASSPTSTGGLGYTF. CDR3 nucleotide sequence: TGTGCCAGCAGCCCCACCTCTACGGGGGGCCTAGGCTACACCTTC.

The genes are TRBV20-1 and TRBJ1-1, with D possibly matching TRBD1 (5 bases). The V gene's germline CDR1 is DFQATT and CDR2 SNEGSKA (reference sequence). The CDR3 extends over 16 amino acids. Deletions cut 0 bases from V and 5 bases from J, with 19 bases between. This CDR3 reads CSARDQGRVRATEAFF. The CDR3 region has the DNA TGCAGTGCTAGAGATCAAGGCAGGGTCCGTGCGACTGAAGCTTTCTTT.

The chain joins TRBV7-2 to TRBJ1-1, with D possibly matching TRBD1 (6 bases). The CDR3 spans 15 residues. Trimming cost V 5 bases and J 8 bases, with 21 bases left between them. Germline V CDR1 and CDR2: SGHTA, FQGNSA. The CDR3: CASSVRLDSSPEAFF. The CDR3 bases are TGTGCCAGCAGCGTCCGTTTGGACAGCTCTCCAGAAGCTTTCTTT.

This clonotype was found a few times. The chain couples TRBV7-9 to TRBJ2-1; 7 bases are shared with TRBD2. The CDR3 has 17 amino acids. Germline V gives CDR1 SEHNR, CDR2 FQNEAQ (reference sequence). V shed 4 bases and J 1 base; nucleotides not matched to a gene: 10. Written as DNA, the CDR3 is TGTGCCAGCAGCTCGGGTGGCGGGGGACGGTCCTACAATGAGCAGTTCTTC. This encodes CASSSGGGGRSYNEQFF.

This clonotype appeared a few times. The rearrangement uses TRBV4-1 and TRBJ1-1; tentative D call: TRBD1 (5 bases). The germline CDR1 and CDR2 sequences are MGHRA and YSYEKL. Trimming left V 4 bases short and J 0 bases short, with 18 bases between. This CDR3 has 17 residues. The CDR3 region is CASSPIMRGGVNTEAFF. The CDR3 DNA reads as TGCGCCAGCAGCCCTATTATGAGGGGTGGGGTGAACACTGAAGCTTTCTTT.

This clonotype is large. The chain employs TRBV7-8 and TRBJ2-1, with 8 bases lining up with TRBD1. CDR1 is SGHVS, CDR2 FQNEAQ, per germline. V lost 5 bases to trimming and J lost 1 base; unmatched junction nucleotides: 16. This CDR3 contains 19 residues. In DNA form, the CDR3 reads TGTGCCAGCAGCCTATTCCGAGTGGGTAGGGACAGGTCCTACAATGAGCAGTTCTTC. It yields the protein CASSLFRVGRDRSYNEQFF. Together with reference TRBV7-8 and TRBJ2-1, the CDR3 gives the full variable domain: GAGVSQSPRYKVAKRGQDVALRCDPISGHVSLFWYQQALGQGPEFLTYFQNEAQLDKSGLPSDRFFAERPEGSVSTLKIQRTQQEDSAVYLCASSLFRVGRDRSYNEQFFGPGTRLTVL.

The chain uses TRBV11-2 and TRBJ2-1, with unresolved D. The CDR3 has 15 amino acids. The V end was cut by 4 bases, the J end by 4 bases, with 14 bases between. CDR1 is SGHAT, CDR2 FQNNGV, per germline. CDR3 coding DNA: TGTGCCAGCAGCTCTCCGCCCCACCGATACAATGAGCAGTTCTTC. It codes for CASSSPPHRYNEQFF.

CDR3 protein: CASTRSGSVADTQYF. For the CDR3, the DNA is TGTGCCAGCACCCGGAGTGGTTCGGTGGCAGATACGCAGTATTTT. The rearrangement joins TRBV11-2 to TRBJ2-3; no firm D call. The ends were cut back, 7 bases at V and 4 bases at J, with 18 bases in the middle. The CDR3 covers 15 residues. Germline loops: CDR1 SGHAT, CDR2 FQNNGV.

By its share, this clonotype is medium-sized. The rearrangement uses TRBV7-8 and TRBJ2-3; TRBD1 agrees at 9 bases. Germline-derived CDR1 and CDR2 are SGHVS and FQNEAQ. CDR3 length equals 16 residues. J lost 4 bases, V lost 5 bases, and 10 bases had no gene match. For the CDR3, the DNA is TGTGCCAGCAGCCCTAGGGACAGGGTCCCCCCAGATACGCAGTATTTT. As protein: CASSPRDRVPPDTQYF. Based on the CDR3 plus reference TRBV7-8 and TRBJ2-3, the full variable domain is GAGVSQSPRYKVAKRGQDVALRCDPISGHVSLFWYQQALGQGPEFLTYFQNEAQLDKSGLPSDRFFAERPEGSVSTLKIQRTQQEDSAVYLCASSPRDRVPPDTQYFGPGTRLTVL.

The V and J genes are TRBV6-2 or TRBV6-3 and TRBJ2-7; 7 bases are a match to TRBD2. V lost 8 bases to trimming and J lost 3 bases; unmatched junction nucleotides: 10. This CDR3 is built from 14 residues. Per germline, CDR1 MNHEY and CDR2 SVGEGT. The CDR3 is CASRLGGVVYEQYF. Here the CDR3 DNA reads TGTGCCAGCCGGCTTGGGGGGGTTGTCTACGAGCAGTACTTC.

The chain employs TRBV3-1 and TRBJ1-1; TRBD1 aligns across 8 bases. From germline, CDR1 is LGHDT and CDR2 YNNKEL (reference sequence). V trimming: 5 bases; J trimming: 4 bases; junction bases outside the gene matches: 6. The CDR3 consists of 14 residues. DNA for the CDR3: TGTGCCAGCAGCTTCAGGGGGCCATCCACTGAAGCTTTCTTT. It translates to CASSFRGPSTEAFF.

The chain employs TRBV19 and TRBJ1-5, with no clear D. The CDR3 totals 15 residues. V was shortened by 1 base and J by 1 base, with 8 bases between the two germline ends. CDR1 is LNHDA and CDR2 is SQIVND in the germline V gene (reference sequence). The CDR3: CASSIVGGSNQPQHF. For the CDR3, the DNA is TGTGCCAGTAGTATAGTAGGAGGCAGCAATCAGCCCCAGCATTTT.

Points on this clonotype: This may stem from a read error, because a much larger clone lies one nucleotide away. The CDR3 region has the DNA TGTGCCTGGATACTAGGGGGTGTCACTGAAGCTTACTTT. It encodes CAWILGGVTEAYF. J is TRBJ1-1 and V is TRBV30, with D possibly being TRBD1 (6 bases). CDR1 and CDR2 (germline): GTSNPN, SVGIG (reference sequence). The CDR3 covers 13 residues.

This clonotype was observed once. V gene TRBV12-5 combines with J gene TRBJ1-1, with 8 nucleotides matching TRBD1. Germline V CDR1 and CDR2: LGHNT, FRNRAP. Trimming removed 4 bases from V and 4 bases from J; junction bases left unmatched: 8. This CDR3 is built from 15 residues. The CDR3 DNA sequence: TGTGCTAGTGGTTCGGACAGGGCGGGGGGCACTGAAGCTTTCTTT. Translation gives CASGSDRAGGTEAFF.

The CDR3 DNA follows: TGCAGTGCTAGTTACGGGACAGGGGTTTCCCACGAGCAGTACTTC. The encoded protein is CSASYGTGVSHEQYF. The rearrangement links TRBV20-1 to TRBJ2-7; TRBD1 agrees at 10 bases. This CDR3 is 15 amino acids long. Germline V CDR1 and CDR2: DFQATT, SNEGSKA (reference sequence). J lost 5 bases, V lost 3 bases, and 10 bases had no gene match.

The chain joins TRBV5-5 to TRBJ2-3, with D unclear. Trimming removed 4 bases at V and 1 base at J, with 13 bases between. The CDR3 sequence is 15 residues long. Germline CDR1 is SGHKS and CDR2 is YYEKEE (reference sequence). The chain's CDR3 is CASSGAAHRTDTQYF. Here the CDR3 DNA reads TGTGCCAGCAGCGGCGCTGCACACCGCACAGATACGCAGTATTTT.

The chain has TRBV20-1 and TRBJ2-7; D is undetermined. The CDR3 contains 15 residues. From germline, CDR1 is DFQATT and CDR2 SNEGSKA (reference sequence). The CDR3 protein is CSASLGSPKTYEQYF. The CDR3 region has the DNA TGCAGCGCTTCTCTTGGGTCACCAAAAACCTACGAGCAGTACTTC.

About this clonotype: At one end, the junction sequence differs from germline, possibly due to a read error. The gene calls are TRBV7-6 and TRBJ2-7; a weak D match, TRBD2 (6 bases). The CDR3 is made up of 15 amino acids. Germline assignment: CDR1 SGHVS and CDR2 FNYEAQ. In DNA form, the CDR3 reads TGTGCCAGCAGCTTAGGGCGGGGAGGCTCCTACAAGCAGTACTTC. Its translation is CASSLGRGGSYKQYF.

This clonotype appeared a few times. The chain carries TRBV7-9 and TRBJ1-2; D is ambiguous. V dropped 5 bases and J dropped 8 bases, with 15 bases sitting between them. The length of the CDR3 is 13 residues. Germline assignment: CDR1 SEHNR and CDR2 FQNEAQ (reference sequence). CDR3 DNA sequence: TGTGCCAGCAGCCTCGAGGAGATCGGCGGCTACACCTTC. Its translation is CASSLEEIGGYTF.

V is TRBV19 and J is TRBJ2-1, with a tentative D call TRBD1 (6 bases). Germline V lookup: CDR1 LNHDA, CDR2 SQIVND (reference sequence). The V end was cut by 6 bases, the J end by 5 bases, with 11 bases between. This CDR3 is 13 amino acids long. The CDR3 loop is CASSRSGDNEQFF. The CDR3 nucleotides are TGTGCCAGTAGCCGATCAGGGGACAATGAGCAGTTCTTC. The whole variable domain, remainder taken from reference TRBV19 and TRBJ2-1, is DGGITQSPKYLFRKEGQNVTLSCEQNLNHDAMYWYRQDPGQGLRLIYYSQIVNDFQKGDIAEGYSVSREKKESFPLTVTSAQKNPTAFYLCASSRSGDNEQFFGPGTRLTVL.

This clonotype turned up a few times. V gene TRBV19 combines with J gene TRBJ2-7; TRBD1 is a possible D gene (5 bases). The ends were cut back, 10 bases at V and 1 base at J, with 17 bases in the middle. The CDR3 runs to 14 residues. Germline values: CDR1 LNHDA, CDR2 SQIVND (reference sequence). Here the CDR3 DNA reads TGTGCCACAAAGACAGCTCTACGTTCCTACGAGCAGTACTTC. Protein sequence: CATKTALRSYEQYF.

This clonotype was counted many times. The chain couples TRBV7-2 to TRBJ2-4; 8 bases fit TRBD2. CDR3 size: 16 residues. With V trimmed by 5 bases and J by 1 base, 7 bases remained unmatched. CDR1 is SGHTA and CDR2 is FQGNSA in the germline V gene. As DNA, the CDR3 is TGTGCCAGCAGCCGGGAGGGGCCCCGGGCCAAAAACATTCAGTACTTC. This gives the protein CASSREGPRAKNIQYF.

The V and J genes are TRBV6-5 and TRBJ2-5; D may be TRBD1 or TRBD2 (5 bases each). The length of the CDR3 is 13 residues. Germline CDR1 is MNHEY and CDR2 is SVGAGI. With 4 bases removed from V and 5 bases from J, the gap between germline ends came to 11 bases. Written as DNA, the CDR3 is TGTGCCAGCAGTTGGGACGGAGGTGAGACCCAGTACTTC. This translates into CASSWDGGETQYF.

V is TRBV7-3 and J is TRBJ2-1; maybe TRBD2 (5 bases). This CDR3 contains 15 residues. Trimming removed 5 bases at V and 5 bases at J, with 16 bases between. Germline V lookup: CDR1 SGHTA, CDR2 FQGTGA. CDR3 nucleotides: TGTGCCAGCAGCCCTTTGGGAGAGGAGGACAATGAGCAGTTCTTC. Translating gives CASSPLGEEDNEQFF.

The rearrangement joins TRBV4-1 to TRBJ1-4, with TRBD1 identical over 8 bases. Germline V gives CDR1 MGHRA, CDR2 YSYEKL. This CDR3 is 14 amino acids long. Unmatched junction bases numbered 11, after V lost 3 bases and J lost 14 bases. The CDR3 region has the DNA TGCGCCAGCAGCCAGACTGGACAGGGCCAAGCGCTGTTTTTT. It yields the protein CASSQTGQGQALFF.

The CDR3 here is CASSLGMSGNQPQHF. The CDR3 coding sequence is TGTGCCAGCAGCTTAGGGATGAGCGGGAATCAGCCCCAGCATTTT. The rearrangement uses TRBV11-2 and TRBJ1-5; D uncertain. Germline CDR1 reads SGHAT; CDR2 reads FQNNGV. V was pared by 1 base and J by 4 bases, with 11 bases between. The CDR3 loop spans 15 amino acids.

This clonotype was seen more than once but under ten times. This chain links TRBV5-4 with TRBJ2-7; 8 bases map to TRBD1. Germline CDR1 is SGHNT and CDR2 is YYREEE (reference sequence). J was trimmed by 3 bases and V by 2 bases; bases with no gene match: 4. The CDR3 runs 14 residues. The CDR3 region is CASSFGQGGYEQYF. Written as DNA, the CDR3 is TGTGCCAGCAGCTTTGGACAGGGAGGCTACGAGCAGTACTTC.

This chain links TRBV9 with TRBJ2-5; D remains unclear. Germline V lookup: CDR1 SGDLS, CDR2 YYNGEE. Trimming shortened V by 1 base and J by 3 bases, and 10 bases separated the two germline ends. The CDR3 is 14 residues long. CDR3 DNA: TGTGCCAGCAGCGTAAATCAAGAAGAAGAGACCCAGTACTTC. Translation gives CASSVNQEEETQYF.

The chain recombines TRBV4-3 with TRBJ1-1; D unclear. CDR3 length: 15 residues. In germline, CDR1 is LGHNA, CDR2 YSLEER. V shed 0 bases and J shed 5 bases, with 13 bases lying between them. CDR3 protein: CASSQDPLVGTEAFF. CDR3 in DNA: TGCGCCAGCAGCCAAGATCCCCTCGTGGGGACTGAAGCTTTCTTT.